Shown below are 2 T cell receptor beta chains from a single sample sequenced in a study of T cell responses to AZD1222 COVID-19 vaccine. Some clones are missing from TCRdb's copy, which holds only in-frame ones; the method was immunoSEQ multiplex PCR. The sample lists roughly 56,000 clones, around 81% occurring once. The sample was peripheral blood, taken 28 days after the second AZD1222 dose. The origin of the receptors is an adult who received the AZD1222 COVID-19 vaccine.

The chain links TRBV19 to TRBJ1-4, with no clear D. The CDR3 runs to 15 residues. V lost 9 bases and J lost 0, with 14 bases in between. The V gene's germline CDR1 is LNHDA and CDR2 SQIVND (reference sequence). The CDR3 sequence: CASSFRATTNEKLFF. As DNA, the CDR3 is TGTGCCAGCTCTTTTAGGGCGACAACTAATGAAAAACTGTTTTTT. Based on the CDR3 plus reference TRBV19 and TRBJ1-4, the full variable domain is DGGITQSPKYLFRKEGQNVTLSCEQNLNHDAMYWYRQDPGQGLRLIYYSQIVNDFQKGDIAEGYSVSREKKESFPLTVTSAQKNPTAFYLCASSFRATTNEKLFFGSGTQLSVL.

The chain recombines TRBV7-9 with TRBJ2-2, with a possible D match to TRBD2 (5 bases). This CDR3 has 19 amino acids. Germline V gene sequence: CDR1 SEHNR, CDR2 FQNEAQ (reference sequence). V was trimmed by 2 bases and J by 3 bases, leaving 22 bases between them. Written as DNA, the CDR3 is TGTGCCAGCAGCTTAATACTTGCTAGCCGGCTTGGGTACACCGGGGAGCTGTTTTTT. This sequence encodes CASSLILASRLGYTGELFF.